One sample yielded the 13 T cell receptor beta chains listed below, sequenced in a study of MAIT cells during Salmonella Paratyphi A infection. Specified time point: healthy control first sampling. Flow cytometry identified and sorted MAIT cells as Valpha7.2+ CD161+ T cells. In TCRdb, the 5' RACE reads were re-called with MiXCR into one record per CDR3 protein. This repertoire shows several hundred distinct CDR3 sequences, 40% to 50% found once; its top ten account for approximately 39%. Sequenced: MAIT cells from blood. Source of these receptors: an adult in good health.

CDR3 amino acids: CASSARDPGQGHQPQHF. The CDR3 bases are TGTGCCAGCAGTGCTAGAGACCCGGGACAGGGACATCAGCCCCAGCATTTT. The V and J genes are TRBV6-4 and TRBJ1-5; 9 bases are a match to TRBD1. Trimming took 4 bases from V and 5 from J; bases not matched to a gene: 12. This CDR3 spans 17 amino acids. Germline CDR1 reads MRHNA; CDR2 reads SNTAGT.

Judged by abundance, this clonotype is hyperexpanded (1% or more). The V gene is TRBV20-1, the J gene TRBJ2-1, with 7 bases aligning to TRBD2. The CDR3 sequence is 12 residues long. J lost 5 bases, V lost 2 bases, and 0 bases had no gene match. Germline CDR1 reads DFQATT; CDR2 reads SNEGSKA (reference sequence). The DNA for the CDR3 is TGCAGTGCTAGACTAGCGGACAATGAGCAGTTCTTC. Protein sequence: CSARLADNEQFF.

This CDR3 is CSAETTGTSGGTDTQYF. The CDR3 nucleotides read TGCAGTGCTGAAACGACCGGGACTAGCGGGGGCACAGATACGCAGTATTTT. The genes are TRBV20-1 and TRBJ2-3; TRBD2 matches at 13 bases. J gave up 1 base and V 5 bases, and 9 bases lay outside the gene matches. CDR3 length: 17 residues. Per the germline V gene, CDR1 is DFQATT and CDR2 is SNEGSKA (reference sequence).

This clonotype was observed many times. The V gene is TRBV6-4, the J gene TRBJ2-2, with 10 positions matching TRBD2. This CDR3 is built from 15 residues. Per the germline V gene, CDR1 is MRHNA and CDR2 is SNTAGT. The J segment lost 6 bases and the V segment lost 0 bases, leaving 1 base of the junction unmatched. The CDR3 nucleotides read TGTGCCAGCAGTGACTCAGCGGGGGGGCCCGGGGAGCTGTTTTTT. This gives the protein CASSDSAGGPGELFF.

The chain links TRBV4-2 to TRBJ2-3; 10 bases map to TRBD2. V was pared by 0 bases and J by 1 base, with 1 base of the junction left unmatched. The CDR3 consists of 16 residues. The germline gives CDR1 LGHNA, CDR2 YNFKEQ. CDR3 protein: CASSQDLAGGTDTQYF. CDR3 DNA: TGTGCCAGCAGCCAAGATCTAGCGGGGGGCACAGATACGCAGTATTTT.

This clonotype has only one observation. A read error is likely, as this CDR3 ends without the conserved phenylalanine or tryptophan. The J gene is TRBJ2-3, the V gene TRBV6-1; the match to TRBD2 covers 9 bases. Unmatched junction bases numbered 4, after V lost 2 bases and J lost 4 bases. Germline assignment: CDR1 MNHNS and CDR2 SASEGT. The CDR3 length is 15 residues. CDR3 amino acids: CASSELAGWPDTQYG. In DNA form, the CDR3 reads TGTGCCAGCAGTGAACTAGCGGGGTGGCCAGATACGCAGTATGGG.

This clonotype is categorized as large (0.1 to 1%). The J gene is TRBJ2-2, the V gene TRBV25-1, with no clear D. CDR3 length: 14 residues. V gave up 4 bases and J gave up 3 bases, with 9 bases separating them. Germline V gene data show CDR1 as MGHDK and CDR2 as SYGVNS. CDR3 in DNA: TGTGCCAGCAGTGGACCACAAGACACCGGGGAGCTGTTTTTT. It codes for CASSGPQDTGELFF.

This clonotype counts as medium-sized. The chain uses TRBV20-1 and TRBJ2-2; the D gene is possibly TRBD2 (6 bases). The CDR3 totals 13 residues. V shed 2 bases and J shed 6 bases, with 10 bases lying between them. Germline V lookup: CDR1 DFQATT, CDR2 SNEGSKA (reference sequence). The CDR3 here is CSARTGDAGELFF. As DNA, the CDR3 is TGCAGTGCTAGAACGGGGGATGCCGGGGAGCTGTTTTTT.

This clonotype was recorded many times. V gene TRBV6-4 combines with J gene TRBJ1-5; possibly TRBD1 for D (6 bases). The CDR3 runs to 14 residues. The germline V gene encodes CDR1 MRHNA and CDR2 SNTAGT. Trimming removed 6 bases from V and 1 base from J, with 10 bases in between. The CDR3 loop reads CASSATGSNQPQHF. The DNA for the CDR3 is TGTGCCAGCAGCGCGACAGGCAGCAATCAGCCCCAGCATTTT.

V gene TRBV6-1 combines with J gene TRBJ2-5, with 10 bases aligning to TRBD2. J gave up 3 bases and V 8 bases, and 6 bases lay outside the gene matches. This CDR3 is 14 amino acids long. In germline, CDR1 is MNHNS, CDR2 SASEGT. DNA for the CDR3: TGTGCCAGCCAGAAAGCGGGGGGGGAAGAGACCCAGTACTTC. It yields the protein CASQKAGGEETQYF.

This clonotype has a single count. The chain carries TRBV6-4 and TRBJ1-5; maybe TRBD1 (6 bases). The germline V gene encodes CDR1 MRHNA and CDR2 SNTAGT. The CDR3 runs 16 residues. Trimming shortened V by 4 bases and J by 4 bases, and 17 bases separated the two germline ends. The CDR3 here is CASSARGGRENQPQHF. The DNA of the CDR3 is TGTGCCAGCAGTGCTAGAGGGGGGAGGGAAAATCAGCCCCAGCATTTT.

The V and J genes are TRBV20-1 and TRBJ2-3, with 8 bases that match TRBD2. CDR3 size: 13 residues. Per germline, CDR1 DFQATT and CDR2 SNEGSKA (reference sequence). Losses at the gene ends were 7 bases for V and 2 bases for J; bases not matched to a gene: 5. CDR3 bases: TGCAGTGACTCCGGGGGGGCCACAGATACGCAGTATTTT. Its protein is CSDSGGATDTQYF.

By share, this clonotype ranks as hyperexpanded. The chain joins TRBV6-4 to TRBJ2-1; TRBD2 agrees at 8 bases. This CDR3 region has 15 residues. V dropped 3 bases and J dropped 3; count of bases not matched to a gene: 4. Germline V gene data show CDR1 as MRHNA and CDR2 as SNTAGT. The CDR3 here is CASSEDTSGYNEQFF. The CDR3 region has the DNA TGTGCCAGCAGTGAGGACACTAGCGGCTACAATGAGCAGTTCTTC.